This paragraph reports one T cell receptor beta chain. Per the original methods: The assay estimated nucleated cells by amplifying reference gene primers. Here immunoSEQ multiplex PCR was the method, and the copy in TCRdb shows in-frame clones only, minus some. The V and J calls and clone size were taken over from that table, and D and trimming were inferred from the DNA. The table includes approximately 75,000 clones, approximately 79% detected once. The data are from a study of blood T cell repertoires in COVID-19. Study-wide context: Samples of COVID-19 (acute and convalescent) were obtained from the United States, Italy and Spain. Nucleic acid was either cDNA or gDNA, and it came from T cells, B-cell-depleted T cells, or PBMCs.

V was pared by 3 bases and J by 10 bases, with 13 bases between. Germline V gene data show CDR1 as GTSNPN and CDR2 as SVGIG (reference sequence). The CDR3 loop spans 13 amino acids. This TCR was recovered from a human donor with acute or convalescent COVID-19. The donor label of this sample is uncertain. The chain carries TRBV30 and TRBJ1-6; TRBD1 is a possible D gene (5 bases). Specimen: peripheral blood. CDR3 in amino acids: CAWRGGGNSPLHF. In DNA form, the CDR3 reads TGTGCCTGGAGGGGGGGAGGGAACTCACCCCTCCACTTT.